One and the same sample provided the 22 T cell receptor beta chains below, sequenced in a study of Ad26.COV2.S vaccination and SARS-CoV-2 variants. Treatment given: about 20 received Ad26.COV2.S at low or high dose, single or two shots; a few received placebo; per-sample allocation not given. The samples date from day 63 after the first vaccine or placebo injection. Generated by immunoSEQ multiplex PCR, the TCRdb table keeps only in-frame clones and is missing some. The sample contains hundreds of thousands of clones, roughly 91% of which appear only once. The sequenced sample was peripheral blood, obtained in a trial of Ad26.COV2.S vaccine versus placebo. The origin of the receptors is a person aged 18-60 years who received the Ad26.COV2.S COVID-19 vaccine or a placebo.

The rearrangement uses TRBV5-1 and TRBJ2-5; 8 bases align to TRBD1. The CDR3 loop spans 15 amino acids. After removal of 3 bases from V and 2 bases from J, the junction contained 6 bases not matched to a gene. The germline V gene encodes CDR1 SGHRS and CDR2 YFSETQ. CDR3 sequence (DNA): TGCGCCAGCAGCTGGGGACAGGAGGTACAAGAGACCCAGTACTTC. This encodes CASSWGQEVQETQYF.

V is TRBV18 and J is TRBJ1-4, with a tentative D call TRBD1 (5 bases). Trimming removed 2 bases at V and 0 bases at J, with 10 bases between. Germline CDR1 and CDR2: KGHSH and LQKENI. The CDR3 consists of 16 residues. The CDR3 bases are TGTGCCAGCTCACCAACCAGGGCCCCAACTAATGAAAAACTGTTTTTT. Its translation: CASSPTRAPTNEKLFF. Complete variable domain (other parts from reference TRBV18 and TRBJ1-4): NAGVMQNPRHLVRRRGQEARLRCSPMKGHSHVYWYRQLPEEGLKFMVYLQKENIIDESGMPKERFSAEFPKEGPSILRIQQVVRGDSAAYFCASSPTRAPTNEKLFFGSGTQLSVL.

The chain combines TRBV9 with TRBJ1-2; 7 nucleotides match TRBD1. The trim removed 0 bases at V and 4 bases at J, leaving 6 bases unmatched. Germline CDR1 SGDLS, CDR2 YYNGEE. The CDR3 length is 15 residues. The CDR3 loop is CASSVARQGSYGYTF. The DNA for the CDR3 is TGTGCCAGCAGCGTAGCCCGACAGGGCTCCTATGGCTACACCTTC.

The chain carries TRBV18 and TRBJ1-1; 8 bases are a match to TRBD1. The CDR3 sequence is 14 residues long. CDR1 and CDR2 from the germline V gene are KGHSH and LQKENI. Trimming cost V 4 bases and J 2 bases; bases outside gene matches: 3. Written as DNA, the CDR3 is TGTGCCAGCTCACAGCAGGGGGCTAACACTGAAGCTTTCTTT. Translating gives CASSQQGANTEAFF.

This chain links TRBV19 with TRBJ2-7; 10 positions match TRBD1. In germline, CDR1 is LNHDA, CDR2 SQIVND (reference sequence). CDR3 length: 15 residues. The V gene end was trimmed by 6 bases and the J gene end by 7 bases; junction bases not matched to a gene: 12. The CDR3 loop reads CASSWTGTGVEEQYF. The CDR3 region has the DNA TGTGCCAGTAGCTGGACCGGGACAGGGGTCGAAGAGCAGTACTTC.

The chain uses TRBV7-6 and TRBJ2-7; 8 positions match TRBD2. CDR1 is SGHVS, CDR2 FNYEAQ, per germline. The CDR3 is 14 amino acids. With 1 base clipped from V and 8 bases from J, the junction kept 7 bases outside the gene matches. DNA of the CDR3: TGTGCCAGCAGCTTAGGAGCGGGAGAGTGGCAGCAGTACTTC. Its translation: CASSLGAGEWQQYF.

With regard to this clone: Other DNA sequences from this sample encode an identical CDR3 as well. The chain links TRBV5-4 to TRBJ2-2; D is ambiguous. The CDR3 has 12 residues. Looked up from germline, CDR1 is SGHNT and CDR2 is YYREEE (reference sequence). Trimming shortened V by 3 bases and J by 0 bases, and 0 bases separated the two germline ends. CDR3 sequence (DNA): TGTGCCAGCAGCTCGAACACCGGGGAGCTGTTTTTT. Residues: CASSSNTGELFF.

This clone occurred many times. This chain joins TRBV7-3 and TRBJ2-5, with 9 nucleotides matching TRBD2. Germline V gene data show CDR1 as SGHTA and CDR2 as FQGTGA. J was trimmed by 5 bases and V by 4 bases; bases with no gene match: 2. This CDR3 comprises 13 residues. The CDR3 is CASSSGLAETQYF. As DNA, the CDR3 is TGTGCCAGCAGCTCGGGACTAGCCGAGACCCAGTACTTC. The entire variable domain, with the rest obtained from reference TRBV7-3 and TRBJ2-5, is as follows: GAGVSQTPSNKVTEKGKYVELRCDPISGHTALYWYRQSLGQGPEFLIYFQGTGAADDSGLPNDRFFAVRPEGSVSTLKIQRTERGDSAVYLCASSSGLAETQYFGPGTRLLVL.

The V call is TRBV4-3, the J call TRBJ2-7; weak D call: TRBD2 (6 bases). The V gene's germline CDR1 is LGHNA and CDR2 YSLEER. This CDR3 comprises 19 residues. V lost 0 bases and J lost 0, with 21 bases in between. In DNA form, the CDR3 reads TGCGCCAGCAGCCAAGATTGGGGAGGAAGAACCCGAAGCTCCTACGAGCAGTACTTC. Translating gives CASSQDWGGRTRSSYEQYF.

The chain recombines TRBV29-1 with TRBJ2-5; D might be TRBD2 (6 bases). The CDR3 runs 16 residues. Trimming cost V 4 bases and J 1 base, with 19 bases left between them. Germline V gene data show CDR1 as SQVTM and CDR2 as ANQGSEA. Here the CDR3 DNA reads TGCAGCGTTGTCCCGTTGTTGGAGGGGAGCCAAGAGACCCAGTACTTC. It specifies CSVVPLLEGSQETQYF. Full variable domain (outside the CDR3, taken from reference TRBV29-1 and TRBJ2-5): SAVISQKPSRDICQRGTSLTIQCQVDSQVTMMFWYRQQPGQSLTLIATANQGSEATYESGFVIDKFPISRPNLTFSTLTVSNMSPEDSSIYLCSVVPLLEGSQETQYFGPGTRLLVL.

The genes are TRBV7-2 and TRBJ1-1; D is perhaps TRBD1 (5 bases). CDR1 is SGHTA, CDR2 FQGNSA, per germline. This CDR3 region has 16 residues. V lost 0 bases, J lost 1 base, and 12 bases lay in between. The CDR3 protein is CASSLARYDRNTEAFF. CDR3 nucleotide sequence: TGTGCCAGCAGCTTAGCGAGGTACGACAGGAACACTGAAGCTTTCTTT.

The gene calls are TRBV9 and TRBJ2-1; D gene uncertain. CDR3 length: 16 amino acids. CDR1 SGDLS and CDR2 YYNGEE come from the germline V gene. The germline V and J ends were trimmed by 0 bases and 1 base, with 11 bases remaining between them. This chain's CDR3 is CASSVDPDRSYNEQFF. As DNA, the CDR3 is TGTGCCAGCAGCGTAGACCCAGATAGGTCCTACAATGAGCAGTTCTTC.

Here the CDR3 reads CASSLAGTVKKNGEKLFF. In DNA form, the CDR3 reads TGTGCCAGCAGCTTAGCTGGGACAGTGAAAAAGAATGGAGAAAAACTGTTTTTT. The genes are TRBV7-8 and TRBJ1-4, with 7 positions matching TRBD1. Germline V gene lookup returns CDR1 SGHVS and CDR2 FQNEAQ. The junction had 15 bases not matched to a gene; V was cut back by 0 bases and J by 8 bases. CDR3 length equals 18 residues.

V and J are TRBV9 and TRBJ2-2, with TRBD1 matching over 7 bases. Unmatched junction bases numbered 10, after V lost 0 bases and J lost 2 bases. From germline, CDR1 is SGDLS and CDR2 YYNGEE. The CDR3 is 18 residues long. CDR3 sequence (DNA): TGTGCCAGCAGCGTAGCCCTTCACCCAGGGGGAAACACCGGGGAGCTGTTTTTT. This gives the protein CASSVALHPGGNTGELFF.

In DNA, the CDR3 is TGTGCCAGCAGTTCGGGACGGACCTACGAGCAGTACTTC. Its translation: CASSSGRTYEQYF. This chain connects TRBV5-4 to TRBJ2-7, with D tentatively TRBD1 or TRBD2 (5 bases each). CDR1 and CDR2 (germline): SGHNT, YYREEE (reference sequence). Deletions cut 5 bases from V and 2 bases from J, with 11 bases between. The CDR3 has 13 residues.

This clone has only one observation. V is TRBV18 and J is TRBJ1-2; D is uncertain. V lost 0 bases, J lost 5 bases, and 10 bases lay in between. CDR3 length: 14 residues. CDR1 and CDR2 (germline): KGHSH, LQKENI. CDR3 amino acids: CASSPPDTSYGYTF. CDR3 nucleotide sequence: TGTGCCAGCTCACCACCCGACACCTCTTATGGCTACACCTTC.

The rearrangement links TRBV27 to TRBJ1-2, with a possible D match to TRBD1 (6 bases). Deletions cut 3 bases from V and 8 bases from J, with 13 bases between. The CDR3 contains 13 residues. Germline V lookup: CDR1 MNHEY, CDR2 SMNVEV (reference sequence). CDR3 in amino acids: CASSFGAGEGYTF. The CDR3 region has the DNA TGTGCCAGCAGTTTCGGGGCAGGGGAAGGCTACACCTTC.

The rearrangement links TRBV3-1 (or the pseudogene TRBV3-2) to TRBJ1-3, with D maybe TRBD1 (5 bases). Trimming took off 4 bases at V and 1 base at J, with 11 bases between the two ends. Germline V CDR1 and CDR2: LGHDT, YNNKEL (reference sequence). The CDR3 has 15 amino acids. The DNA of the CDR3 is TGTGCCAGCAGCCCCGGGACTGAATCTGGAAACACCATATATTTT. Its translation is CASSPGTESGNTIYF.

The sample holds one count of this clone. The CDR3 protein is CASSPLEGNTEAFF. CDR3 in DNA: TGTGCCAGCAGCCCCCTAGAGGGCAACACTGAAGCTTTCTTT. The V call is TRBV7-9, the J call TRBJ1-1; D not certain. This CDR3 is 14 amino acids long. V lost 5 bases and J 2 bases, leaving 12 bases between the germline ends. Per the germline V gene, CDR1 is SEHNR and CDR2 is FQNEAQ (reference sequence).

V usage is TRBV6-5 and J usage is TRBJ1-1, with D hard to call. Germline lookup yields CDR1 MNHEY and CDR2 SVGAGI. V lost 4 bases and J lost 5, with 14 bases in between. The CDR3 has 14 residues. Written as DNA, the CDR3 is TGTGCCAGCAGTTCTGCAAACACCGGGACTGAAGCTTTCTTT. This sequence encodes CASSSANTGTEAFF.

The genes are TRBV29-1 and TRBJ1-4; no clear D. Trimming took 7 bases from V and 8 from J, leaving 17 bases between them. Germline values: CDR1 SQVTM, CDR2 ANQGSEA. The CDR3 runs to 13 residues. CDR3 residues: CSARSGNPEKLFF. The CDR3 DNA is TGCAGCGCCCGTTCCGGGAACCCCGAAAAACTGTTTTTT. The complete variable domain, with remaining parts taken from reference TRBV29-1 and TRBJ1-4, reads SAVISQKPSRDICQRGTSLTIQCQVDSQVTMMFWYRQQPGQSLTLIATANQGSEATYESGFVIDKFPISRPNLTFSTLTVSNMSPEDSSIYLCSARSGNPEKLFFGSGTQLSVL.

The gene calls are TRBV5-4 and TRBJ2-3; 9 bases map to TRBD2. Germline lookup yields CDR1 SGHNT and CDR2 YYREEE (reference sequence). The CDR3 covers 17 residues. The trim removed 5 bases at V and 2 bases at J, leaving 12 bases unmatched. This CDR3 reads CASRTTPLAGNTDTQYF. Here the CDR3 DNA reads TGTGCCAGCAGAACGACCCCACTAGCGGGTAACACAGATACGCAGTATTTT.